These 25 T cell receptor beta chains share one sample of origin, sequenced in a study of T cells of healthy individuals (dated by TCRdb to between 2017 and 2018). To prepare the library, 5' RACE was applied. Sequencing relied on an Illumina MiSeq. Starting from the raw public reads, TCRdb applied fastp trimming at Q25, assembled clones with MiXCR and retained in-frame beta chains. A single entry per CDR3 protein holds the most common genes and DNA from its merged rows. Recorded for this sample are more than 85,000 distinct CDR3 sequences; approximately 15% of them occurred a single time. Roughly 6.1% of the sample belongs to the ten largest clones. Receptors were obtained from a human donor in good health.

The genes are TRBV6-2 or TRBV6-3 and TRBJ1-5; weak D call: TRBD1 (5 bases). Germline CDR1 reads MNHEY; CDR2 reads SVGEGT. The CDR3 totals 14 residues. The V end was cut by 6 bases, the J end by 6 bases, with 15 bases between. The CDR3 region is CASRGSGLGQPQHF. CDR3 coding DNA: TGTGCCAGCAGGGGATCAGGGCTTGGTCAGCCCCAGCATTTT.

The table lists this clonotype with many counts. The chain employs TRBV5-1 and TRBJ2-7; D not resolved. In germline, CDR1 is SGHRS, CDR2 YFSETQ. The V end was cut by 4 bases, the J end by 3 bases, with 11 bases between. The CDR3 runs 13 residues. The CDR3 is CASSQGPGYEQYF. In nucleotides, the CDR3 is TGCGCCAGCAGCCAAGGACCGGGCTACGAGCAGTACTTC.

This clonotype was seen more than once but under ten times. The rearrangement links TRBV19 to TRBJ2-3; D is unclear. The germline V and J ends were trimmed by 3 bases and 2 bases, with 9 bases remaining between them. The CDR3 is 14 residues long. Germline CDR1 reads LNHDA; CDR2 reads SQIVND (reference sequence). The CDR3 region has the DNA TGTGCCAGTAGTATGAGAGAGGTCACAGATACGCAGTATTTT. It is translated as CASSMREVTDTQYF.

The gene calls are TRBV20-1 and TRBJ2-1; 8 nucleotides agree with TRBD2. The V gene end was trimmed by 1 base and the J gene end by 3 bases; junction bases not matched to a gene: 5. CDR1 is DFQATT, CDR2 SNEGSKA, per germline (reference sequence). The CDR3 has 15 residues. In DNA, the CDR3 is TGCAGTGCTAGAGTTGTAGCGGGGATCTACAATGAGCAGTTCTTC. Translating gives CSARVVAGIYNEQFF.

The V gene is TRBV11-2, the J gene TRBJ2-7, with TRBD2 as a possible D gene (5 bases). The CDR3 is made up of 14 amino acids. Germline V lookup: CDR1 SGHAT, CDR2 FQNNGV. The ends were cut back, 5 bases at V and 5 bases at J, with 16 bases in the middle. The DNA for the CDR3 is TGTGCCAGCAGCCCGCGGGCCCTAAACGACGAGCAGTACTTC. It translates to CASSPRALNDEQYF. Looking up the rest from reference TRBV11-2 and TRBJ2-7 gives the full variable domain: EAGVAQSPRYKIIEKRQSVAFWCNPISGHATLYWYQQILGQGPKLLIQFQNNGVVDDSQLPKDRFSAERLKGVDSTLKIQPAKLEDSAVYLCASSPRALNDEQYFGPGTRLTVT.

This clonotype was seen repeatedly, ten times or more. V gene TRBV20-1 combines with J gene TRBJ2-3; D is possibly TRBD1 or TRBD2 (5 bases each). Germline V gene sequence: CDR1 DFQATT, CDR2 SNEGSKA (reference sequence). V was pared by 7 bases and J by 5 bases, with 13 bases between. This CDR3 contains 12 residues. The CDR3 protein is CSVLRGGDTQYF. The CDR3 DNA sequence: TGCAGTGTTTTGAGGGGCGGAGATACGCAGTATTTT.

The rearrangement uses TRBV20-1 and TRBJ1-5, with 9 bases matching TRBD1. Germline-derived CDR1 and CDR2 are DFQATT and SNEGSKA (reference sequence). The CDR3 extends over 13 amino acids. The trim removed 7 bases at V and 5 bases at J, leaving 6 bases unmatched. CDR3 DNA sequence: TGCAGTGGAGGAAGGACAGGGGATCAGCCCCAGCATTTT. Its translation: CSGGRTGDQPQHF.

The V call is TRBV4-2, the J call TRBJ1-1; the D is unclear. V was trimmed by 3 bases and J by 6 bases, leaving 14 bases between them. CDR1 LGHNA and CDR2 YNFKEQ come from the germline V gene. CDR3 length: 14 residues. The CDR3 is CASSQLGGKAEAFF. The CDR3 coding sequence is TGTGCCAGCAGCCAGTTGGGAGGAAAGGCTGAAGCTTTCTTT.

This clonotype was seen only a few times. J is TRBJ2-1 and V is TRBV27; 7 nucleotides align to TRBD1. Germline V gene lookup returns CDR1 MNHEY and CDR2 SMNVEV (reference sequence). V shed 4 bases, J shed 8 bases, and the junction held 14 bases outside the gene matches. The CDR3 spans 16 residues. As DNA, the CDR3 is TGTGCCAGCAGTTCGATTGACAGGGTAAAGGACGATGAGCAGTTCTTC. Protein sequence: CASSSIDRVKDDEQFF.

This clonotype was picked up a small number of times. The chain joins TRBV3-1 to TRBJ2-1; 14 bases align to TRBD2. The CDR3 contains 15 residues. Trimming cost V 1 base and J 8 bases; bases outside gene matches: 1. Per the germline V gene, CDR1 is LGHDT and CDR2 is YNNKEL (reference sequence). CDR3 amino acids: CASSQGLAGGHEQFF. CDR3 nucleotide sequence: TGTGCCAGCAGCCAAGGACTAGCGGGAGGGCATGAGCAGTTCTTC.

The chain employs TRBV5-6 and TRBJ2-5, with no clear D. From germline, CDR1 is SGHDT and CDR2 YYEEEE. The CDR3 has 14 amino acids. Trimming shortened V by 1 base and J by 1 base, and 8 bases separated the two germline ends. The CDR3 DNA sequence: TGTGCCAGCAGCTTGCGAGCGATCCAAGAGACCCAGTACTTC. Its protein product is CASSLRAIQETQYF.

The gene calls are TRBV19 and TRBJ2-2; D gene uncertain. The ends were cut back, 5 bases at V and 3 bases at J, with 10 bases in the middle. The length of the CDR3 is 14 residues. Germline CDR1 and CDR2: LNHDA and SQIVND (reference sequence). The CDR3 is CASSPGRDTGELFF. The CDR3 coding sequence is TGTGCCAGTAGTCCAGGAAGGGACACCGGGGAGCTGTTTTTT.

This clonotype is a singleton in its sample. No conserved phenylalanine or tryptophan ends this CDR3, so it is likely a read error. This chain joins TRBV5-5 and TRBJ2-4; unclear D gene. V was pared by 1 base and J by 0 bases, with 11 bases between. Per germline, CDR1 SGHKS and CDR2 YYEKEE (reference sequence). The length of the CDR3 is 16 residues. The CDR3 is CASSLWPLAAKNIQYV. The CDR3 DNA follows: TGTGCCAGCAGCTTGTGGCCTCTTGCAGCCAAAAACATTCAGTACGTC.

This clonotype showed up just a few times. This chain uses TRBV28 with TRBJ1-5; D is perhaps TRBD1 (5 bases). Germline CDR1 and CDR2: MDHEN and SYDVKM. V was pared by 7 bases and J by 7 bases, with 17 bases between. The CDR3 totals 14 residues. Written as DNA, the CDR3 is TGTGCCAGCACCCCTTGGGGGGAGGGACAGCCCCAGCATTTT. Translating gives CASTPWGEGQPQHF.

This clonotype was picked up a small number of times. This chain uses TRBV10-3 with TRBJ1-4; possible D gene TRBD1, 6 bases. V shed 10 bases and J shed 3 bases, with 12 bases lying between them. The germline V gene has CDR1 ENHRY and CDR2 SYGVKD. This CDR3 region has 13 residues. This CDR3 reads CATQGRANEKLFF. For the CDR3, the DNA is TGTGCCACCCAGGGGAGGGCTAATGAAAAACTGTTTTTT.

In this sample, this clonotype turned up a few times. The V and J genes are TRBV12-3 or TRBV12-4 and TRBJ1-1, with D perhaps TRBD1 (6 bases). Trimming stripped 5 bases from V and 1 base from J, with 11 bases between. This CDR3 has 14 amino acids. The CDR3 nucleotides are TGTGCCAGCAGTAGTAGACAGGCGAACACTGAAGCTTTCTTT. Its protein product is CASSSRQANTEAFF.

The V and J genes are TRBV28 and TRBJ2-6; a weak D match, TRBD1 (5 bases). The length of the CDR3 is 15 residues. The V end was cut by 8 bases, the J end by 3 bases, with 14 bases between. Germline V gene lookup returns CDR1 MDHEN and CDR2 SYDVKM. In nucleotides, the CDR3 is TGTGCCAGCCAAACAGGAAAAGTTGGGGCCAACGTCCTGACTTTC. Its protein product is CASQTGKVGANVLTF.

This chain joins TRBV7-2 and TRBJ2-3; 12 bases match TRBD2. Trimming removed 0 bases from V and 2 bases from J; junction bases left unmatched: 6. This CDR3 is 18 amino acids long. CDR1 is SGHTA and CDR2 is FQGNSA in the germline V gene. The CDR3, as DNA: TGTGCCAGCAGCTTAGCTCGACTAGCGGGAGCCCCCACAGATACGCAGTATTTT. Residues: CASSLARLAGAPTDTQYF.

CDR3 nucleotides: TGTGCCAGCAGTTACGGGCAGGGGAGCCCAGATACGCAGTATTTT. Translation: CASSYGQGSPDTQYF. J is TRBJ2-3 and V is TRBV6-5; maybe TRBD1 (6 bases). V was trimmed by 2 bases and J by 4 bases, leaving 13 bases between them. The CDR3 extends over 15 amino acids. CDR1 and CDR2 from the germline V gene are MNHEY and SVGAGI.

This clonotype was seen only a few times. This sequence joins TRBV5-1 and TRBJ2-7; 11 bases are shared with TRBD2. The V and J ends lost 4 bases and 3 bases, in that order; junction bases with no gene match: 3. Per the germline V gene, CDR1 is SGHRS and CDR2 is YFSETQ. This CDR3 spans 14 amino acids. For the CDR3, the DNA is TGCGCCAGCAGCGGGGGGACTAGCGGCTACGAGCAGTACTTC. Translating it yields CASSGGTSGYEQYF.

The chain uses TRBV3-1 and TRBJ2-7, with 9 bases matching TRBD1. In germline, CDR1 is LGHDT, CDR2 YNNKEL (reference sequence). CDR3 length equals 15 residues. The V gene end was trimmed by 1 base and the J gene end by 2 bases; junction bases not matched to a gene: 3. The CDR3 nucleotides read TGTGCCAGCAGCCAAGCCGGGACAGGGACCTACGAGCAGTACTTC. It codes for CASSQAGTGTYEQYF.

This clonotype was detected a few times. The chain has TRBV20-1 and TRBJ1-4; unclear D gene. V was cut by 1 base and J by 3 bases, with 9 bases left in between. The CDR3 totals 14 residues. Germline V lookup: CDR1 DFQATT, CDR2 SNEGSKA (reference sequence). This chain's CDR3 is CSARGVHPNEKLFF. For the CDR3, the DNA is TGCAGTGCTAGAGGGGTGCACCCTAATGAAAAACTGTTTTTT.

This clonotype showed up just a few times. The CDR3 DNA is TGTGCCAGCTCATCTACAGGGCGCCAAGAGACCCAGTACTTC. It specifies CASSSTGRQETQYF. The chain combines TRBV18 with TRBJ2-5, with D perhaps TRBD1 (6 bases). This CDR3 has 14 amino acids. V gave up 5 bases and J gave up 1 base, with 11 bases separating them. Looked up from germline, CDR1 is KGHSH and CDR2 is LQKENI.

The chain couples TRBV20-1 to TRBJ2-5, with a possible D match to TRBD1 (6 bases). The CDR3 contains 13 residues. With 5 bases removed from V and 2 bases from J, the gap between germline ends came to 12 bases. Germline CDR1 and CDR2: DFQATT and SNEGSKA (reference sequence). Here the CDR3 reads CSALVGGQETQYF. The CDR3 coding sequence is TGCAGTGCTTTAGTAGGGGGTCAAGAGACCCAGTACTTC.

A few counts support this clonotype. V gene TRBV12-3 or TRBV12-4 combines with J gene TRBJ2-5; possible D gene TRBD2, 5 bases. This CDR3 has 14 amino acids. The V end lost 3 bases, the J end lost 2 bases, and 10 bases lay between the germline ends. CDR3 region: CASSLRLPQETQYF. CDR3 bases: TGTGCCAGCAGTTTGCGACTACCGCAAGAGACCCAGTACTTC.